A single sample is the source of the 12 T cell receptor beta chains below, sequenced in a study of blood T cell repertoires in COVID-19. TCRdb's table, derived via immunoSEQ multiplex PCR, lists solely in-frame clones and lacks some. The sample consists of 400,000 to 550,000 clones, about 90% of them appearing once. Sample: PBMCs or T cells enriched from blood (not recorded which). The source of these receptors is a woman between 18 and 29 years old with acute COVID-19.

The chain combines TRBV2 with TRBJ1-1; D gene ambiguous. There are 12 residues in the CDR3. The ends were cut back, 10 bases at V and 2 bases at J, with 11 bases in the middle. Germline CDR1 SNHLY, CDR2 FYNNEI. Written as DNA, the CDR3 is TGTGCCACCTCTTCGGTCAACACTGAAGCTTTCTTT. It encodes CATSSVNTEAFF.

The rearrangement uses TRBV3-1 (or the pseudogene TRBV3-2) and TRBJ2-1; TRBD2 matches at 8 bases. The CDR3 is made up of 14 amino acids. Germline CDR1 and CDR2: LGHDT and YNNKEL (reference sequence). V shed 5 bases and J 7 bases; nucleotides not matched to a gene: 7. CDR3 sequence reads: CASSVSGNGNEQFF. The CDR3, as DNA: TGTGCCAGCAGCGTTAGCGGGAACGGGAATGAGCAGTTCTTC.

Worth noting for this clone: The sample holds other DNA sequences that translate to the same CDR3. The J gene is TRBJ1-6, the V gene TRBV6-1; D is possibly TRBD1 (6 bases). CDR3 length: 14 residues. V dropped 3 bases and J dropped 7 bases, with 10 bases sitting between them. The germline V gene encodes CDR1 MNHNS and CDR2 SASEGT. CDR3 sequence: CASSEAGANSPLHF. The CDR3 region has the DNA TGTGCCAGCAGTGAGGCGGGGGCAAATTCACCCCTCCACTTT.

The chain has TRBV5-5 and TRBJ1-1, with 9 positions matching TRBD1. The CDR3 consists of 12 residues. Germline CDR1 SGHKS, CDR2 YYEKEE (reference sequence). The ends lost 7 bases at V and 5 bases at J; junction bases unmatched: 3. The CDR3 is CASRDRVTEAFF. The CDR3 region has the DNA TGTGCCAGCCGGGACAGGGTTACTGAAGCTTTCTTT.

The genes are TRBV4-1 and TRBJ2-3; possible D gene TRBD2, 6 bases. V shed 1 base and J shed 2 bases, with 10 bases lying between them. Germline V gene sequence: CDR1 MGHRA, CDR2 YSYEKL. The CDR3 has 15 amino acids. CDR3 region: CASSQVGTLTDTQYF. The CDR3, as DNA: TGCGCCAGCAGCCAAGTGGGGACTCTCACAGATACGCAGTATTTT.

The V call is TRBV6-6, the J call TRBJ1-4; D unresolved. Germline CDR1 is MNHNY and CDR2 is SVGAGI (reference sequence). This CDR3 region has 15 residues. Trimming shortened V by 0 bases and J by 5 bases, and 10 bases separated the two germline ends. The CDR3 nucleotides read TGTGCCAGCAGTTACTCCCCAGTGTTGAATGAAAAACTGTTTTTT. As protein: CASSYSPVLNEKLFF.

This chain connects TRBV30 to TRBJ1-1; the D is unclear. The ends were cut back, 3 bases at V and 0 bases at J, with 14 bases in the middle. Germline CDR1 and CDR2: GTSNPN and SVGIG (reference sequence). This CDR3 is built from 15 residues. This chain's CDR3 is CAWSAMGRLNTEAFF. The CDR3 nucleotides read TGTGCCTGGAGCGCAATGGGCAGGTTGAACACTGAAGCTTTCTTT.

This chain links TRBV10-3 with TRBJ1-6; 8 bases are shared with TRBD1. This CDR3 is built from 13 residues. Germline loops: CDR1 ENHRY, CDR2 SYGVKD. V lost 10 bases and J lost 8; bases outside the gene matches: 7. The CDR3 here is CASGQGVDSPLHF. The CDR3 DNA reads TGTGCCAGCGGACAGGGTGTAGATTCACCCCTCCACTTT.

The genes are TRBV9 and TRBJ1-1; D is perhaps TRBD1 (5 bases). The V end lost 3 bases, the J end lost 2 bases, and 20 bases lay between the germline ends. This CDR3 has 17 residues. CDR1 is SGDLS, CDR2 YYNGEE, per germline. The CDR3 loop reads CASSEAPRQGLNTEAFF. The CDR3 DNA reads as TGTGCCAGCAGCGAGGCCCCTCGGCAGGGCCTAAACACTGAAGCTTTCTTT. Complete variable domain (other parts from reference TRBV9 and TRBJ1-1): DSGVTQTPKHLITATGQRVTLRCSPRSGDLSVYWYQQSLDQGLQFLIQYYNGEERAKGNILERFSAQQFPDLHSELNLSSLELGDSALYFCASSEAPRQGLNTEAFFGQGTRLTVV.

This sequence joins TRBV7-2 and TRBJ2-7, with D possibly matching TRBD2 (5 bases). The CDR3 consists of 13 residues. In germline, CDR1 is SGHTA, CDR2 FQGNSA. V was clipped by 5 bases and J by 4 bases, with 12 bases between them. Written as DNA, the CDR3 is TGTGCCAGCAGCCCACCCTCGGGGTACGAGCAGTACTTC. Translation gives CASSPPSGYEQYF.

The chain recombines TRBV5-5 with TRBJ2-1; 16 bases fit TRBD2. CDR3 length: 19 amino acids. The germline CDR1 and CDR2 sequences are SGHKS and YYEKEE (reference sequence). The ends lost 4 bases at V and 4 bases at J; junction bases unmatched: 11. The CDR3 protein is CASSPGGGLAGGPYNEQFF. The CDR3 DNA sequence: TGTGCCAGCAGCCCAGGCGGGGGACTAGCGGGAGGGCCGTACAATGAGCAGTTCTTC.

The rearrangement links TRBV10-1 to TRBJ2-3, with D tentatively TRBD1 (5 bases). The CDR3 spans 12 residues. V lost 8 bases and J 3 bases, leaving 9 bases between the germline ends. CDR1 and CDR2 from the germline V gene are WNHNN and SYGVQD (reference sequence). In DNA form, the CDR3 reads TGCGCCAGCGGGGCGCGGACAGATACGCAGTATTTT. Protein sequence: CASGARTDTQYF.